The clone carrying this T cell receptor beta chain was seen only a few times. Its specificity is not known. This entry belongs to a study of response to subunit inactivated influenza vaccine. Whole-study results and caveats: Researchers suggested that each seasonal influenza vaccination recruits few new T cells.

TCRdb reprocessed the RT-PCR reads via MiXCR and lists one record per CDR3 protein. The sample contains around 530,000 distinct CDR3 sequences, about 10% of which appear only once. The CDR3 length is 19 residues. J gave up 4 bases and V 3 bases, and 17 bases lay outside the gene matches. From germline, CDR1 is MDHEN and CDR2 SYDVKM. The receptor's source is a man aged 50-59 years who received an inactivated influenza vaccine. The specimen was PBMCs from blood, collected on the day of vaccination. The chain joins TRBV28 to TRBJ2-2; 7 bases map to TRBD2. In nucleotides, the CDR3 is TGTGCCAGCAGTTTGCTAGGTGGTCTAGCGGAGATCCTCACCGGGGAGCTGTTTTTT. Amino acid sequence: CASSLLGGLAEILTGELFF.